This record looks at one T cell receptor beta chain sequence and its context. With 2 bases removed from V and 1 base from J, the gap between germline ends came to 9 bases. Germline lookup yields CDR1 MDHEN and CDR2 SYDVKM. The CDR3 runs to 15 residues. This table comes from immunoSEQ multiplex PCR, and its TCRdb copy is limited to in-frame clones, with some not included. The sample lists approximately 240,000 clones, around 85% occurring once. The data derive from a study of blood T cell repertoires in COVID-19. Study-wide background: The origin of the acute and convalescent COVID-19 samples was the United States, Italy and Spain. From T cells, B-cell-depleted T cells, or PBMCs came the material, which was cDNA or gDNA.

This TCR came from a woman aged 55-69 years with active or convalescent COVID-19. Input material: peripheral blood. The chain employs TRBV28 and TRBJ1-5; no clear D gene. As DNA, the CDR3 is TGTGCCAGCAGTTTAGAGGGAAAGAGCAATCAGCCCCAGCATTTT. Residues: CASSLEGKSNQPQHF. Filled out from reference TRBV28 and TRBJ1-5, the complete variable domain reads DVKVTQSSRYLVKRTGEKVFLECVQDMDHENMFWYRQDPGLGLRLIYFSYDVKMKEKGDIPEGYSVSREKKERFSLILESASTNQTSMYLCASSLEGKSNQPQHFGDGTRLSIL.